The 24 T cell receptor beta chains reported below all come from one sample, sequenced in a study of cytomegalovirus exposure and HLA in healthy donors. The study ran its PCR with 60 Vbeta and 13 Jbeta primers. Produced via immunoSEQ multiplex PCR; TCRdb's table is partial and in-frame only. The sample includes approximately 93,000 clones, around 80% of them seen just once. The sequenced material came from PBMCs. These receptors all stem from a male donor in good health and CMV-seropositive.

The table lists this clone with a few counts. J is TRBJ2-7 and V is TRBV7-9, with 9 positions matching TRBD2. CDR1 and CDR2 (germline): SEHNR, FQNEAQ (reference sequence). The CDR3 extends over 15 amino acids. With V trimmed by 1 base and J by 5 bases, 6 bases remained unmatched. The CDR3: CASSLEGGGADEQYF. The DNA of the CDR3 is TGTGCCAGCAGCTTAGAAGGCGGGGGGGCCGACGAGCAGTACTTC.

The chain has TRBV30 and TRBJ2-2; 7 bases line up with TRBD1. Germline assignment: CDR1 GTSNPN and CDR2 SVGIG (reference sequence). V lost 3 bases and J lost 6; bases outside the gene matches: 16. CDR3 length equals 17 residues. The CDR3 is CAWSPVRWTGTSGELFF. CDR3 nucleotide sequence: TGTGCCTGGAGCCCTGTCCGATGGACAGGCACCTCCGGGGAGCTGTTTTTT. The full variable domain, its missing parts supplied by reference TRBV30 and TRBJ2-2, is SQTIHQWPATLVQPVGSPLSLECTVEGTSNPNLYWYRQAAGRGLQLLFYSVGIGQISSEVPQNLSASRPQDRQFILSSKKLLLSDSGFYLCAWSPVRWTGTSGELFFGEGSRLTVL.

The chain joins TRBV7-2 to TRBJ2-5; D is unclear. The CDR3 runs 13 residues. V was trimmed by 6 bases and J by 1 base, leaving 9 bases between them. Germline V gives CDR1 SGHTA, CDR2 FQGNSA. CDR3 coding DNA: TGTGCCAGCAGATCCCAGCGCCAAGAGACCCAGTACTTC. Its translation is CASRSQRQETQYF.

The rearrangement links TRBV7-2 to TRBJ1-2, with 9 bases matching TRBD1. Germline CDR1 is SGHTA and CDR2 is FQGNSA. This CDR3 contains 15 residues. The V segment lost 4 bases and the J segment 0 bases; nucleotides outside the gene matches: 3. CDR3 region: CASSYRDRANYGYTF. The CDR3 DNA is TGTGCCAGCAGCTACCGGGACAGGGCTAACTATGGCTACACCTTC.

CDR3: CASSLRRKTDTQYF. CDR3 bases: TGTGCCAGCAGCTTAAGGAGAAAAACAGATACGCAGTATTTT. The chain carries TRBV5-4 and TRBJ2-3; D uncertain. V dropped 2 bases and J dropped 3 bases, with 10 bases sitting between them. Per the germline V gene, CDR1 is SGHNT and CDR2 is YYREEE (reference sequence). CDR3 length: 14 residues.

This clone has a single count. The gene calls are TRBV5-4 and TRBJ1-2; 7 nucleotides line up with TRBD1. CDR3 length: 14 amino acids. J lost 8 bases, V lost 3 bases, and 10 bases had no gene match. Per the germline V gene, CDR1 is SGHNT and CDR2 is YYREEE (reference sequence). Written as DNA, the CDR3 is TGTGCCAGCAGCTCGATGACAGGGCGGAGGGGCTACACCTTC. It specifies CASSSMTGRRGYTF.

The chain carries TRBV20-1 and TRBJ1-4, with D hard to call. The germline V gene has CDR1 DFQATT and CDR2 SNEGSKA (reference sequence). CDR3 length equals 10 residues. V dropped 6 bases and J dropped 6 bases, with 5 bases sitting between them. The DNA for the CDR3 is TGCAGTGCCTCGGATGAAAAACTGTTTTTT. Protein product: CSASDEKLFF.

This clone was seen only once. J is TRBJ1-1 and V is TRBV13; D possibly corresponds to TRBD1 (6 bases). Germline V gene lookup returns CDR1 PRHDT and CDR2 FYEKMQ (reference sequence). The CDR3 loop spans 12 amino acids. V lost 5 bases and J 8 bases, leaving 12 bases between the germline ends. CDR3 sequence: CASSADRGEAFF. In DNA, the CDR3 is TGTGCCAGCAGCGCGGACAGAGGAGAAGCTTTCTTT.

The chain carries TRBV30 and TRBJ1-4; possible D gene TRBD1, 6 bases. V dropped 2 bases and J dropped 8 bases, with 15 bases sitting between them. CDR3 length: 14 amino acids. The germline gives CDR1 GTSNPN, CDR2 SVGIG (reference sequence). The CDR3 here is CAWSQSGGYEKLFF. CDR3 DNA: TGTGCCTGGAGTCAGTCGGGGGGCTACGAAAAACTGTTTTTT.

The chain combines TRBV18 with TRBJ1-5; a weak D match, TRBD1 (6 bases). Trimming took 8 bases from V and 7 from J, leaving 21 bases between them. Germline V gene data show CDR1 as KGHSH and CDR2 as LQKENI. The CDR3 is 15 amino acids. As DNA, the CDR3 is TGTGCCAGCGCGACCCCCCGGGACACAGGGCAGCCCCAGCATTTT. This sequence encodes CASATPRDTGQPQHF.

The rearrangement links TRBV9 to TRBJ2-3; TRBD2 is a possible D gene (5 bases). Per germline, CDR1 SGDLS and CDR2 YYNGEE. Trimming removed 7 bases from V and 2 bases from J, with 14 bases in between. This CDR3 is built from 14 residues. This chain's CDR3 is CASAEPGNTDTQYF. The CDR3 region has the DNA TGTGCCAGCGCCGAACCGGGGAACACAGATACGCAGTATTTT.

This clone was observed a single time. J is TRBJ1-2 and V is TRBV7-8, with 8 bases that match TRBD1. V was pared by 6 bases and J by 4 bases, with 7 bases of the junction left unmatched. The V gene's germline CDR1 is SGHVS and CDR2 FQNEAQ. CDR3 size: 14 residues. CDR3 in DNA: TGTGCCAGCAGGAAGGACAGGGTCGGCTATGGCTACACCTTC. It specifies CASRKDRVGYGYTF.

This chain connects TRBV4-1 to TRBJ2-2; TRBD2 might be the D (6 bases). CDR3 length: 16 amino acids. V lost 2 bases and J lost 1, with 11 bases in between. The germline gives CDR1 MGHRA, CDR2 YSYEKL. As DNA, the CDR3 is TGCGCCAGCAGCCAATGGGACTCTTTGAACACCGGGGAGCTGTTTTTT. The encoded protein is CASSQWDSLNTGELFF.

This clone was detected once. The chain joins TRBV29-1 to TRBJ1-1, with a possible D match to TRBD1 (6 bases). V lost 5 bases and J 1 base, leaving 11 bases between the germline ends. CDR1 is SQVTM, CDR2 ANQGSEA, per germline. This CDR3 has 13 amino acids. The CDR3 DNA follows: TGCAGCGTTACAGGACAGACGAACACTGAAGCTTTCTTT. This codes for CSVTGQTNTEAFF.

The chain links TRBV19 to TRBJ1-1; D is ambiguous. Trimming took off 3 bases at V and 1 base at J, with 3 bases between the two ends. Germline CDR1 reads LNHDA; CDR2 reads SQIVND (reference sequence). CDR3 length: 12 amino acids. The CDR3 DNA reads as TGTGCCAGTAGTATCGGGAACACTGAAGCTTTCTTT. Residues: CASSIGNTEAFF.

This clone was detected only once. The chain recombines TRBV7-9 with TRBJ2-3, with TRBD1 matching 9 bases. This CDR3 region has 15 residues. V trimming: 1 base; J trimming: 2 bases; junction bases outside the gene matches: 1. Germline CDR1 and CDR2: SEHNR and FQNEAQ (reference sequence). The CDR3 nucleotides are TGTGCCAGCAGCTTAGGGGACAGGGACACAGATACGCAGTATTTT. Encoded protein: CASSLGDRDTDTQYF.

The CDR3 loop is CASSPQGQGEKLFF. The CDR3 DNA is TGTGCCAGCTCACCCCAGGGGCAAGGAGAAAAACTGTTTTTT. The chain has TRBV18 and TRBJ1-4, with D perhaps TRBD1 (6 bases). V lost 3 bases to trimming and J lost 8 bases, with 13 bases between them. The CDR3 has 14 residues. Germline lookup yields CDR1 KGHSH and CDR2 LQKENI.

The chain links TRBV30 to TRBJ2-7; TRBD1 might be the D (6 bases). Germline V lookup: CDR1 GTSNPN, CDR2 SVGIG (reference sequence). The CDR3 covers 13 residues. V lost 4 bases to trimming and J lost 4 bases, with 14 bases between them. The chain's CDR3 is CAWKGQGKYEQYF. DNA for the CDR3: TGTGCCTGGAAGGGCCAGGGGAAATACGAGCAGTACTTC.

This clone has only a few counts. The J gene is TRBJ1-5, the V gene TRBV6-1; D ambiguous. Trimming took off 7 bases at V and 5 bases at J, with 12 bases between the two ends. The CDR3 has 13 amino acids. Germline CDR1 and CDR2: MNHNS and SASEGT. In DNA form, the CDR3 reads TGTGCCAGCACCTATATGTCGGATCAGCCCCAGCATTTT. Translating it yields CASTYMSDQPQHF.

The rearrangement uses TRBV2 and TRBJ1-5, with 8 positions matching TRBD1. Germline V lookup: CDR1 SNHLY, CDR2 FYNNEI. The CDR3 sequence is 15 residues long. The J segment lost 1 base and the V segment lost 7 bases, leaving 6 bases of the junction unmatched. CDR3 loop: CASTPDRGSNQPQHF. The CDR3 DNA follows: TGTGCCAGCACCCCAGACAGGGGCAGCAATCAGCCCCAGCATTTT.

The chain joins TRBV11-2 to TRBJ2-1, with 12 bases matching TRBD2. Unmatched junction bases numbered 3, after V lost 8 bases and J lost 4 bases. CDR1 and CDR2 from the germline V gene are SGHAT and FQNNGV. CDR3 length: 14 amino acids. CDR3 nucleotide sequence: TGTGCCAGCGCCGGGACTAGCGGGTACAATGAGCAGTTCTTC. Amino acids: CASAGTSGYNEQFF.

This sequence joins TRBV6-6 and TRBJ2-7; TRBD1 might be the D (5 bases). The V gene lost 7 bases and the J gene lost 1 base, with 20 bases spanning the gap. This CDR3 has 16 residues. Germline loops: CDR1 MNHNY, CDR2 SVGAGI (reference sequence). CDR3 in DNA: TGTGCCAGCACCCATTCTACAGGCCACACTTCCTACGAGCAGTACTTC. This translates into CASTHSTGHTSYEQYF.

Of note for this clone: Different DNA sequences within this sample yield the same CDR3. V is TRBV5-1 and J is TRBJ2-3; 7 nucleotides match TRBD1. The CDR3 length is 14 residues. Germline assignment: CDR1 SGHRS and CDR2 YFSETQ. V gave up 4 bases and J gave up 1 base; unmatched junction bases: 3. The CDR3 DNA follows: TGCGCCAGCAGCCCAGGACAGGGCACAGATACGCAGTATTTT. This sequence encodes CASSPGQGTDTQYF.

This rearrangement joins TRBV4-1 to TRBJ2-7, with 8 bases fitting TRBD1. This CDR3 has 18 amino acids. Losses at the gene ends were 1 base for V and 5 bases for J; bases not matched to a gene: 16. Germline loops: CDR1 MGHRA, CDR2 YSYEKL. The CDR3: CASSQVSGVDREFHEQYF. The DNA of the CDR3 is TGCGCCAGCAGCCAAGTTTCGGGTGTGGACAGGGAGTTCCACGAGCAGTACTTC.